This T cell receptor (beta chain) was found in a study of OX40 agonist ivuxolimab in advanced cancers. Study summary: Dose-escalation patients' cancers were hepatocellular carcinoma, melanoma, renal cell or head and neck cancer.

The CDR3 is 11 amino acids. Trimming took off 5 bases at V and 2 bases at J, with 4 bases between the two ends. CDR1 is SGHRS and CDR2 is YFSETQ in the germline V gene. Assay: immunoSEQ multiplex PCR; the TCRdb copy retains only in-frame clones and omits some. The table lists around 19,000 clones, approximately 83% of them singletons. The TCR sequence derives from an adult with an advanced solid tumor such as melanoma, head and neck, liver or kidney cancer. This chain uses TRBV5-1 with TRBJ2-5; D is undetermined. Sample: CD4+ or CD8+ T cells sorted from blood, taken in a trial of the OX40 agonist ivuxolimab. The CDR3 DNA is TGCGCCAGCAGGGGTCAAGAGACCCAGTACTTC. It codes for CASRGQETQYF.